This is a list of T cell receptor beta chains from one sample in a study of cytomegalovirus exposure and HLA in healthy donors. Sequencing was performed with immunoSEQ multiplex PCR; in TCRdb, only in-frame clones are kept and a portion is missing. The sample table sets out 90,000 to 130,000 clones. Material for sequencing was PBMCs. The receptor set was obtained from a man younger than 40 in good health and CMV-seronegative. Each CDR3 is given with its conserved first and last residue. The D gene is left open where the match is weak.

d_call,j_call,v_call,cdr3_nt,cdr3_aa
-,TRBJ2-1,TRBV2,TGTGCCAGCAGTCCTGAGGGGGGGGGCTCCTACAATGAGCAGTTCTTC,CASSPEGGGSYNEQFF
-,TRBJ2-2,TRBV28,TGTGCCAGCAGTCCCAGCGGTGCGAACACCGGGGAGCTGTTTTTT,CASSPSGANTGELFF
TRBD1,TRBJ2-2,TRBV5-1,TGCGCCAGCAGCTTGGAGGGGGCCTCCTGGGGAGCCGGGGAGCTGTTTTTT,CASSLEGASWGAGELFF
TRBD1,TRBJ1-4,TRBV28,TGTGCCAGCAGCCTCCAGGGGGCGGGGACTAATGAAAAACTGTTTTTT,CASSLQGAGTNEKLFF
TRBD1,TRBJ2-3,TRBV5-1,TGCGCCAGCAGCTCGGGGACAGGGGGCGGTCCTAGCACAGATACGCAGTATTTT,CASSSGTGGGPSTDTQYF
TRBD2,TRBJ2-1,TRBV2,TGTGCCAGCAGTGACGGACTAGCGGGGGGTGAGCAGTTCTTC,CASSDGLAGGEQFF
TRBD2,TRBJ2-5,TRBV6-1,TGTGCCAGCAGTGCAAGCGGGGGAATGGGAGAGACCCAGTACTTC,CASSASGGMGETQYF
-,TRBJ2-3,TRBV5-1,TGCGCCAGCAGCTTGGGACTAACCACAGATACGCAGTATTTT,CASSLGLTTDTQYF
TRBD1,TRBJ2-7,TRBV9,TGTGCCAGCAGCGTAGCTACGACAGGGGACCACGAGCAGTACTTC,CASSVATTGDHEQYF
TRBD2,TRBJ2-1,TRBV9,TGTGCCAGCAGCGTAGCGGGGGGGCAGTACAATGAGCAGTTCTTC,CASSVAGGQYNEQFF
-,TRBJ1-2,TRBV21-1,TGTGCCAGCAGTCGCAGGGGCGCGACAGAAGGCTACACCTTC,CASSRRGATEGYTF
TRBD2,TRBJ2-5,TRBV12-5,TGTGCTAGTGGTTCCGGACTAGGGAAGGGGGAGACCCAGTACTTC,CASGSGLGKGETQYF